Sequencing of this T cell receptor beta chain was carried out in a study of beta chain features in type 1 diabetes. The overall study: Healthy donors and patients showed comparable age, gender and cell yields. Taken together, all samples contributed approximately 110 million examined sorted cells.

The authors reverse transcribed all of the isolated RNA, so sequencing captured expressed TCRB transcripts. Data came from immunoSEQ multiplex PCR; TCRdb stores just in-frame clones and leaves some out. The data show fewer than 350,000 clones, over 14% seen once. The CDR3 is made up of 15 amino acids. Germline V CDR1 and CDR2: SEHNR, FQNEAQ (reference sequence). V was clipped by 3 bases and J by 3 bases; unmatched bases: 5. Concerning this clone: Its specificity is not known.

Each population that was sorted was more than 95% pure. General observations from the study: In every one of the four CD4+ subsets, TCRB CDR3s were moderately but significantly shorter in Type 1 diabetes patients. Fewer junction insertions and more nucleotide deletions appeared in type 1 diabetes patients.

The rearrangement joins TRBV7-9 to TRBJ1-2; 9 bases agree with TRBD1. The specimen was naive CD4+ T cells from blood. The TCR comes from a man aged 18 to 30 with type 1 diabetes. The CDR3 coding sequence is TGTGCCAGCAGCTTGGGACAGGGAGTAGACTATGGCTACACCTTC. It is translated as CASSLGQGVDYGYTF.